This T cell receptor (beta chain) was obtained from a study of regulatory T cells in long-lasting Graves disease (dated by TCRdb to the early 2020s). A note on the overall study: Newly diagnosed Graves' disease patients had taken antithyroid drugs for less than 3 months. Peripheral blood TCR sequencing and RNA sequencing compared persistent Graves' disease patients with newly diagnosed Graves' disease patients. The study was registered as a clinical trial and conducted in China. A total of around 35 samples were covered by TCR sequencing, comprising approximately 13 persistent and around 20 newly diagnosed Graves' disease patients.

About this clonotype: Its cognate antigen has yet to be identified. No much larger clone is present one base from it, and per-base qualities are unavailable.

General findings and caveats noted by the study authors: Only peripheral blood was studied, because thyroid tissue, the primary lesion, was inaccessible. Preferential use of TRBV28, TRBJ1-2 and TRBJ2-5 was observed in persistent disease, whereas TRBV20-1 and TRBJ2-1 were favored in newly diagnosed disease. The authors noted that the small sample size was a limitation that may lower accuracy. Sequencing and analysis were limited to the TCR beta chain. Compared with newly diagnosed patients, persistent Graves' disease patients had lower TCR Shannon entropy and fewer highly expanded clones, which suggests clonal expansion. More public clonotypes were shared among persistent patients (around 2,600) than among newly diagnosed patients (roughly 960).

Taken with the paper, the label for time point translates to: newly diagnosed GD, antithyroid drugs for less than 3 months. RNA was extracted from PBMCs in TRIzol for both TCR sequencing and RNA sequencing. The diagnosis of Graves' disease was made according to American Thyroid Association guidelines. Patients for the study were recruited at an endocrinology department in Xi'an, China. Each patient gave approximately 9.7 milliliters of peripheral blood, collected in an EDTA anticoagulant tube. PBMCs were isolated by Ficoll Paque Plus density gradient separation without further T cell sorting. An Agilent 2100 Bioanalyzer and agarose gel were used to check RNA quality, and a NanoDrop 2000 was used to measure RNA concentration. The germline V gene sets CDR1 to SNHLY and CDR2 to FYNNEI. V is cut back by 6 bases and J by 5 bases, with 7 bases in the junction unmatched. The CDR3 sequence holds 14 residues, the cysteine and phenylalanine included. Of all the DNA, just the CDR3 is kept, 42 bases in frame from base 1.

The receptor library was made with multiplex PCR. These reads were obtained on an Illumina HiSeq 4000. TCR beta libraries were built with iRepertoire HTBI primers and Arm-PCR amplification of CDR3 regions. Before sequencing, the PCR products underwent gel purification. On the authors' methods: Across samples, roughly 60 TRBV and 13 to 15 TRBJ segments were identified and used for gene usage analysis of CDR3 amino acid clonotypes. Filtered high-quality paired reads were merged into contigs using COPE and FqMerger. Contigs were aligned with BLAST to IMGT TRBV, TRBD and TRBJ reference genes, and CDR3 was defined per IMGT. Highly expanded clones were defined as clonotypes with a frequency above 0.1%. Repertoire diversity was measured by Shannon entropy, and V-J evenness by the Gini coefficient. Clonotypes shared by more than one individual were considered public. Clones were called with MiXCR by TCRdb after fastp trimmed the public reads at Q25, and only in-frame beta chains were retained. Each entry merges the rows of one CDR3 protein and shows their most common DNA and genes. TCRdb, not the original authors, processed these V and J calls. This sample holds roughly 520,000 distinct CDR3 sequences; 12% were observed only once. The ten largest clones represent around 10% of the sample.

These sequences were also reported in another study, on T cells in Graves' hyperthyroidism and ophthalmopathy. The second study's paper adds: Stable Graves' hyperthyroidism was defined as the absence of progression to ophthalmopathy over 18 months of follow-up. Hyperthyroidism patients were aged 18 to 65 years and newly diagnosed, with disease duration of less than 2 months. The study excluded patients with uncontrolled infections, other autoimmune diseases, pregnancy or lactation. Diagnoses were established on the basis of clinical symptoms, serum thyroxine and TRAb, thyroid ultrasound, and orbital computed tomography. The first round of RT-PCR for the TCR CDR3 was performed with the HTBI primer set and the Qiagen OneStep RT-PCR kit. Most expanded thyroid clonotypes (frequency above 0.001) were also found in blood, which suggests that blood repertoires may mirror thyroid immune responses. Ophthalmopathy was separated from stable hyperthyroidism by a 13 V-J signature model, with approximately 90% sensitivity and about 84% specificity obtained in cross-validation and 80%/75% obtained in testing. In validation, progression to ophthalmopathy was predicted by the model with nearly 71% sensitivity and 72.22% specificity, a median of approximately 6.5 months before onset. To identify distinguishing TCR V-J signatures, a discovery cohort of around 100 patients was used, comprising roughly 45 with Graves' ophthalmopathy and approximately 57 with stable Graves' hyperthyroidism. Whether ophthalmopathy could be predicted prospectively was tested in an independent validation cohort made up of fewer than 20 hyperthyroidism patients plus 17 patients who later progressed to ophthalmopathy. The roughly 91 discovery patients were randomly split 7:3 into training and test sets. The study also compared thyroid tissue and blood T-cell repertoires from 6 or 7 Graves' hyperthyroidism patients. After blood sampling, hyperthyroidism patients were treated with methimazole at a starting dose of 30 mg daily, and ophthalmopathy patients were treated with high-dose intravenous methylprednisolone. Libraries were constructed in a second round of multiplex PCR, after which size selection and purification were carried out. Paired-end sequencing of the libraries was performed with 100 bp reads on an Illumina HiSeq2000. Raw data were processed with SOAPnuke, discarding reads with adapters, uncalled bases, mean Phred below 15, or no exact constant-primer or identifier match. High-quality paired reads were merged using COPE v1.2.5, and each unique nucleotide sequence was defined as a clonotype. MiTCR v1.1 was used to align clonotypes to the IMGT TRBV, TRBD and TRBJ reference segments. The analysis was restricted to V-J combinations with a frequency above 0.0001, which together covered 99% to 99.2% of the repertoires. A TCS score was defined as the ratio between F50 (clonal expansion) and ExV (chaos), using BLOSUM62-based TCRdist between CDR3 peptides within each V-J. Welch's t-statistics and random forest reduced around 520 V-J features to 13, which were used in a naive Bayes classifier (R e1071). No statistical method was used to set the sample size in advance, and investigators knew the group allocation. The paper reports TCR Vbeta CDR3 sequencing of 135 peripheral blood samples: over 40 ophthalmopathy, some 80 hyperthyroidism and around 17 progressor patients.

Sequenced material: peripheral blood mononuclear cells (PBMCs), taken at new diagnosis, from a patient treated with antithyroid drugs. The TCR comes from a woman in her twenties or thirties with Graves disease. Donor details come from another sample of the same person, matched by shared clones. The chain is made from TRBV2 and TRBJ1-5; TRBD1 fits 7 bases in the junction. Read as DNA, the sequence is TGTGCCAGCAGCAGGCGTACAGGGGATCAGCCCCAGCATTTT. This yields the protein CASSRRTGDQPQHF.